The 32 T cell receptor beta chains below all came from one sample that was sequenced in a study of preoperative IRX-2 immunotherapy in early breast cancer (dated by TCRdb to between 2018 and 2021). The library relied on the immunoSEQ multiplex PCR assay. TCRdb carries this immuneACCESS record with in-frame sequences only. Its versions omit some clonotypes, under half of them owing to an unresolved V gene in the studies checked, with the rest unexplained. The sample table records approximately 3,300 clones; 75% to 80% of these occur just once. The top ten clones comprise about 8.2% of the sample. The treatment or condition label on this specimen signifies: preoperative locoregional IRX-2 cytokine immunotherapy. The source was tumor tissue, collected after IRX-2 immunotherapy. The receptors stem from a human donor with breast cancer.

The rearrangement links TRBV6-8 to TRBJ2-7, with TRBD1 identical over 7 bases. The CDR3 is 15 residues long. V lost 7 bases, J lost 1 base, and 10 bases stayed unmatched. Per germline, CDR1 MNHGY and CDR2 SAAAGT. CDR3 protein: CASTRRGLGSYEQYF. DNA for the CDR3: TGTGCCAGCACCCGAAGGGGGCTGGGGTCCTACGAGCAGTACTTC.

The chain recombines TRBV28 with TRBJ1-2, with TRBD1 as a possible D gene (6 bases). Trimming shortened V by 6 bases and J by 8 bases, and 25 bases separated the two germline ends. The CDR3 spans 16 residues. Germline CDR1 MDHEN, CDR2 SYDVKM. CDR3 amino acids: CASSLRGDTKGGGYTF. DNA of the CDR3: TGTGCCAGCAGCTTAAGAGGCGACACGAAGGGGGGAGGCTACACCTTC.

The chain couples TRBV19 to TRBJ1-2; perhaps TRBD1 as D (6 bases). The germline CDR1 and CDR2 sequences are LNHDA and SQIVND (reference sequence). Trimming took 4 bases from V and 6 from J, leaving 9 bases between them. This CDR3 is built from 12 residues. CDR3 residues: CASSRGRNGYTF. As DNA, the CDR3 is TGTGCCAGTAGTAGGGGGCGTAATGGCTACACCTTC. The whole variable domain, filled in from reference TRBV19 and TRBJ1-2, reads DGGITQSPKYLFRKEGQNVTLSCEQNLNHDAMYWYRQDPGQGLRLIYYSQIVNDFQKGDIAEGYSVSREKKESFPLTVTSAQKNPTAFYLCASSRGRNGYTFGSGTRLTVV.

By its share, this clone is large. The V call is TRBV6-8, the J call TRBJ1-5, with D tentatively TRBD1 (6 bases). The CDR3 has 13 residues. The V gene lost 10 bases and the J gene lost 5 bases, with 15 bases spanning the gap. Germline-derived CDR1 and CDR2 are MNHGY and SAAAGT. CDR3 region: CAISPDSYQPQHF. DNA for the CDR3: TGTGCCATCAGCCCGGACAGCTATCAGCCCCAGCATTTT.

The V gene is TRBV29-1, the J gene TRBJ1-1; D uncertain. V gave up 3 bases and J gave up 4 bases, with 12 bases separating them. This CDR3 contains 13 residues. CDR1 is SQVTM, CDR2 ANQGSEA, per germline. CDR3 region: CSVDEGGVTEAFF. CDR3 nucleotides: TGCAGCGTTGATGAGGGAGGAGTCACTGAAGCTTTCTTT.

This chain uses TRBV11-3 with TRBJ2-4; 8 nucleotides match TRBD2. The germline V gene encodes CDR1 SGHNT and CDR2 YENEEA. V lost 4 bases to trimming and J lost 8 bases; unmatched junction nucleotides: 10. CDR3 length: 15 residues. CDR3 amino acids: CASSSNLAGTYIQYF. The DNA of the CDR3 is TGTGCCAGCAGCTCCAATTTAGCGGGAACGTACATTCAGTACTTC.

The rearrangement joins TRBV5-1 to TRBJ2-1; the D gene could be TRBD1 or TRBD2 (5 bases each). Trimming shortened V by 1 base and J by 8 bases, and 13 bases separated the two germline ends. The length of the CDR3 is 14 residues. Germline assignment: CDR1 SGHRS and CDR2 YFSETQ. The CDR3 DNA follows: TGCGCCAGCAGCTTGAGAGGGGCGAGGGATGAGCAGTTCTTC. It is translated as CASSLRGARDEQFF.

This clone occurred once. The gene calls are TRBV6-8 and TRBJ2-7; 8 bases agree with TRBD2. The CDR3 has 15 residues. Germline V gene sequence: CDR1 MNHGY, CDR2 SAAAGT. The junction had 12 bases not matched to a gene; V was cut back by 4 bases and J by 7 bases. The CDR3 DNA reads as TGTGCCAGCAGTTTTTTGGCGGGAGGCCCCAAGGAGCAGTACTTC. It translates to CASSFLAGGPKEQYF.

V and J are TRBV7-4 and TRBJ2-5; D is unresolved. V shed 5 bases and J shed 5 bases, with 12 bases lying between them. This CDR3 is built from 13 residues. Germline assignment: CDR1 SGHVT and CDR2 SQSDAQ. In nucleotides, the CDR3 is TGTGCCAGCAGCAGAACAACCTCGGAGACCCAGTACTTC. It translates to CASSRTTSETQYF.

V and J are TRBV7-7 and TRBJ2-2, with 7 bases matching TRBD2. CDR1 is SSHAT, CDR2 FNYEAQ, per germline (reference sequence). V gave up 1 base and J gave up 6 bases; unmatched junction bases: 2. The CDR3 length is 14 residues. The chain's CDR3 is CASSLGLAAGELFF. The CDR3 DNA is TGTGCCAGCAGCTTAGGTCTAGCGGCCGGGGAGCTGTTTTTT.

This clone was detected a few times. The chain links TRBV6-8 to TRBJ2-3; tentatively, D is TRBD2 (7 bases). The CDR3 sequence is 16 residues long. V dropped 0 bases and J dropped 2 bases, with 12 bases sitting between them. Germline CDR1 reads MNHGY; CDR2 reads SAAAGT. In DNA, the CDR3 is TGTGCCAGCAGTTACTCGAATGCGGGGGCCACAGATACGCAGTATTTT. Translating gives CASSYSNAGATDTQYF.

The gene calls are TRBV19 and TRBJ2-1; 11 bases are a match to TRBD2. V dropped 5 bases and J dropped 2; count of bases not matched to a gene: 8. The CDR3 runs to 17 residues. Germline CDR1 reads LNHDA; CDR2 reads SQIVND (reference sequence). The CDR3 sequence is CASSAPLAGGPYNEQFF. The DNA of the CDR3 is TGTGCCAGTAGTGCTCCTTTAGCGGGGGGGCCCTACAATGAGCAGTTCTTC.

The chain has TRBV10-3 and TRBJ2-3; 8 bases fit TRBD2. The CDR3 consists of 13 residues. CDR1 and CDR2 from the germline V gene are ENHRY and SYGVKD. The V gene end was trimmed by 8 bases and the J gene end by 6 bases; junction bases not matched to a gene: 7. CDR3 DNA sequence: TGTGCCATCCTGGCGGGAGGAGTGGATACGCAGTATTTT. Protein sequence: CAILAGGVDTQYF.

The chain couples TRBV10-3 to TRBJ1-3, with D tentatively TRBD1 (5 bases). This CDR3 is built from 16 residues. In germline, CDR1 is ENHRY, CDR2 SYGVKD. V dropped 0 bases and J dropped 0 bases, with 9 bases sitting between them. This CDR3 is CAISESDTSSGNTIYF. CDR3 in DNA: TGTGCCATCAGTGAGTCGGACACGAGCTCTGGAAACACCATATATTTT.

The CDR3 nucleotides read TGTGCCAGTAGTACTTGGGACAGGGGCAAGTACGAGCAGTACTTC. It codes for CASSTWDRGKYEQYF. The chain uses TRBV19 and TRBJ2-7, with TRBD1 matching over 10 bases. The CDR3 is made up of 15 amino acids. Germline V lookup: CDR1 LNHDA, CDR2 SQIVND (reference sequence). Trimming took 4 bases from V and 4 from J; bases not matched to a gene: 7.

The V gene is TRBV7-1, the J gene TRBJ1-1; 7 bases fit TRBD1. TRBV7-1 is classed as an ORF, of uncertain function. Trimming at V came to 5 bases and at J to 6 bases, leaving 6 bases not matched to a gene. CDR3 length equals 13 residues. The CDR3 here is CASSPDRDSEAFF. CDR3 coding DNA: TGTGCCAGCAGCCCCGACAGGGATTCTGAAGCTTTCTTT.

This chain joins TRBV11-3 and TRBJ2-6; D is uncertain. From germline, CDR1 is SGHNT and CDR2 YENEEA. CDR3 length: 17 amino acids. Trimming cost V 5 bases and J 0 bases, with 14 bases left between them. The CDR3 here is CASSPSVFLSGANVLTF. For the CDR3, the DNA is TGTGCCAGCAGCCCCTCGGTCTTCCTCTCTGGGGCCAACGTCCTGACTTTC.

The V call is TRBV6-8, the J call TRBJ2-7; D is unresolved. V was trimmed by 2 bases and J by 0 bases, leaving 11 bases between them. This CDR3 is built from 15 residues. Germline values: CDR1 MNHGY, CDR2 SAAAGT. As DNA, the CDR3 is TGTGCCAGCAGTTACGGGCAGATTAGCTCCTACGAGCAGTACTTC. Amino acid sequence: CASSYGQISSYEQYF.

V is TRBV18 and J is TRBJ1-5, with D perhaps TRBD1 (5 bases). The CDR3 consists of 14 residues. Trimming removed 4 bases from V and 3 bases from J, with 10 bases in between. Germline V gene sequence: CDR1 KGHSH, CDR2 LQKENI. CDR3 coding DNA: TGTGCCAGCTCACAAGTCAGGGCCAATCAGCCCCAGCATTTT. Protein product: CASSQVRANQPQHF.

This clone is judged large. The CDR3 DNA sequence: TGTGCCAGTAGTATAGATCCAGGGGCCGGGGGCACCGGGGAGCTGTTTTTT. Its translation is CASSIDPGAGGTGELFF. This chain joins TRBV19 and TRBJ2-2; D may be TRBD1 or TRBD2 (6 bases each). V shed 0 bases and J shed 4 bases, with 15 bases lying between them. This CDR3 is 17 amino acids long. The germline gives CDR1 LNHDA, CDR2 SQIVND (reference sequence).

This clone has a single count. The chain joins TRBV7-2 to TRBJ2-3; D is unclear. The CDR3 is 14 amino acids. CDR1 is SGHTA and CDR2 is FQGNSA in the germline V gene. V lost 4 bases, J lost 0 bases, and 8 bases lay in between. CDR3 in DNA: TGTGCCAGCAGCTATTTAATCAGCACAGATACGCAGTATTTT. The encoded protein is CASSYLISTDTQYF.

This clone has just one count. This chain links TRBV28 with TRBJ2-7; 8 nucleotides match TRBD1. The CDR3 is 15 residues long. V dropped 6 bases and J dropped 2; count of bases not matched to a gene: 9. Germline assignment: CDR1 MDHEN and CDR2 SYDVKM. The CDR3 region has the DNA TGTGCCAGCAGCCCAACAGGGGGTAGAGCCTACGAGCAGTACTTC. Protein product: CASSPTGGRAYEQYF.

In nucleotides, the CDR3 is TGTGCCAGCAGTGTAGACACAGGGAGGGCCTACGAGCAGTACTTC. This translates into CASSVDTGRAYEQYF. The rearrangement uses TRBV28 and TRBJ2-7, with a tentative D call TRBD2 (7 bases). Between the trimmed V and J ends, which lost 5 bases and 2 bases, there was a span of 16 bases. Germline V gene lookup returns CDR1 MDHEN and CDR2 SYDVKM. The CDR3 is 15 amino acids.

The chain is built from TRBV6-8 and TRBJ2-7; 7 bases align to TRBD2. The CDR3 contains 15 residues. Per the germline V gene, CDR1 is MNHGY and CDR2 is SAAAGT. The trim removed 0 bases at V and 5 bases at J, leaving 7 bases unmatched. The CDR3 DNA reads TGTGCCAGCAGTTACTCAGCGGGGAAACGGCACGAGCAGTACTTC. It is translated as CASSYSAGKRHEQYF.

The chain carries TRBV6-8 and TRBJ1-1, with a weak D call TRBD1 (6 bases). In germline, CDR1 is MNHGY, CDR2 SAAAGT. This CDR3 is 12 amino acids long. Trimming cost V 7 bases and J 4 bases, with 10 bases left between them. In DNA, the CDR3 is TGTGCCAGCAAAACAGGGAGCACTGAAGCTTTCTTT. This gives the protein CASKTGSTEAFF.

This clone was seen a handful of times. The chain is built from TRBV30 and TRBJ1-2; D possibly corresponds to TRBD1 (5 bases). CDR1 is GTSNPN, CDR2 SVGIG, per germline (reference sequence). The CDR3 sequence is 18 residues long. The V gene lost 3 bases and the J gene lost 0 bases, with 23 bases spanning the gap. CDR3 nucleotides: TGTGCCTGGAGAGTCCATCCCCATCCGGGGCCGACTAACTATGGCTACACCTTC. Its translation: CAWRVHPHPGPTNYGYTF.

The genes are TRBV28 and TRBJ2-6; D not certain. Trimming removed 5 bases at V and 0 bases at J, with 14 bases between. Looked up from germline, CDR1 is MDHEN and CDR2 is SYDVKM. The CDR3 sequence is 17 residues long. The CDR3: CASSLIGHPSGANVLTF. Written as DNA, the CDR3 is TGTGCCAGCAGTCTCATCGGGCATCCCTCTGGGGCCAACGTCCTGACTTTC.

The CDR3 reads CASRPLFGSGVFTGELFF. CDR3 bases: TGTGCCAGCAGACCTCTTTTTGGGAGCGGGGTCTTCACCGGGGAGCTGTTTTTT. This chain joins TRBV6-8 and TRBJ2-2; 7 bases are shared with TRBD2. This CDR3 has 18 amino acids. The V segment lost 6 bases and the J segment 4 bases; nucleotides outside the gene matches: 17. Germline-derived CDR1 and CDR2 are MNHGY and SAAAGT.

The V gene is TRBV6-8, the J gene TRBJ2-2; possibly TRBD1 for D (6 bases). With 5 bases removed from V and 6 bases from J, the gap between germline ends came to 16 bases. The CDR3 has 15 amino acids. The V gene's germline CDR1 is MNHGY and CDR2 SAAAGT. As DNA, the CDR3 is TGTGCCAGCAGTCAACAACAGGACAGCGCCGGGGAGCTGTTTTTT. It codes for CASSQQQDSAGELFF.

CDR3 protein: CASSGQAGSTDTQYF. CDR3 nucleotides: TGTGCCAGCAGTGGCCAAGCTGGATCCACAGATACGCAGTATTTT. The gene calls are TRBV6-8 and TRBJ2-3; D gene uncertain. Germline CDR1 and CDR2: MNHGY and SAAAGT. The V end was cut by 5 bases, the J end by 2 bases, with 14 bases between. The length of the CDR3 is 15 residues.

CDR3 DNA sequence: TGTGCCAGCTCATCTATAGCGGGAGCGGATCCCTACAATGAGCAGTTCTTC. This sequence encodes CASSSIAGADPYNEQFF. V is TRBV18 and J is TRBJ2-1, with 9 bases lining up with TRBD2. V dropped 5 bases and J dropped 2; count of bases not matched to a gene: 10. Germline V gene sequence: CDR1 KGHSH, CDR2 LQKENI. This CDR3 has 17 amino acids.

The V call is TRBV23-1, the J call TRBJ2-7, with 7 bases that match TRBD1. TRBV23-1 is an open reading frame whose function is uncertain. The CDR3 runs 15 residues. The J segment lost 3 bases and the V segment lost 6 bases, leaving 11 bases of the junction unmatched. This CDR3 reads CASSQDRDRYYEQYF. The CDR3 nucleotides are TGCGCCAGCAGCCAAGACAGGGACAGATACTACGAGCAGTACTTC.